A single sample is the source of the 21 T cell receptor beta chains below, sequenced in a study of T cells in women clearing cervical HPV infection. The repertoire was sequenced with immunoSEQ multiplex PCR; TCRdb's copy has only in-frame clones and lacks some. In all, the sample yields tens of thousands of clones. The material sequenced was blood buffy coat. The receptors originated from a woman between 18 and 70 years old with a cervical HPV16 infection that either progressed to CIN3+ or cleared (not recorded which).

Note on this clone: Coverage ceases 3 residues before the CDR3 finishes, and the germline J gene fills in the end. The genes are TRBV2 and TRBJ2-5; a weak D match, TRBD1 (5 bases). V lost 2 bases and J 0 bases, leaving 10 bases between the germline ends. Germline CDR1 reads SNHLY; CDR2 reads FYNNEI. The CDR3 is 15 amino acids. CDR3 protein: CASSEPTQDQETQYF. CDR3 DNA (partial): TGTGCCAGCAGTGAACCTACACAGGACCAAGAGACC.

A remark on this clone: A junction end diverges from the germline sequence, so it may reflect a read error. Read data end 3 residues before the CDR3 end; the end is taken from the germline J gene. Other DNA sequences in the sample encode the same CDR3. This chain links TRBV30 with TRBJ1-3; 9 bases are shared with TRBD1. Germline assignment: CDR1 GTSNPN and CDR2 SVGIG (reference sequence). CDR3 length: 15 amino acids. The CDR3 protein is CAWSDRDRVANTIYF. The sequenced part of the CDR3 DNA is TGTGCCTGGTCTGACCGGGACAGGGTGGCAAACACG.

The CDR3 bases that were read are TGTGCCAGTAGTATGGGGGGGACCCCGGAGACC. This encodes CASSMGGTPET. The entire CDR3 is CASSMGGTPETQYF. This sequence joins TRBV19 and TRBJ2-5; 7 bases are a match to TRBD2. The read finishes 3 residues shy of the CDR3 end, and the germline J gene is used to complete it. The CDR3 has 14 amino acids. Germline V gene data show CDR1 as LNHDA and CDR2 as SQIVND (reference sequence). The V segment lost 3 bases and the J segment 5 bases; nucleotides outside the gene matches: 6.

With respect to this clone: The CDR3 end lies 3 residues beyond the end of the read and is filled in from the germline J gene. The chain uses TRBV18 and TRBJ2-7, with TRBD1 matching over 9 bases. Germline CDR1 KGHSH, CDR2 LQKENI. V was clipped by 1 base and J by 4 bases; unmatched bases: 2. The CDR3 is 14 residues long. The DNA read from the CDR3 is TGTGCCAGCTCACCACGGACAGGGGAATACGAG. It translates to CASSPRTGEYE. The whole CDR3 sequence is CASSPRTGEYEQYF.

Partial CDR3 DNA: TGTGCCTGGGCGGGACTTCTAGCTAACTATGGC. This translates into CAWAGLLANYG. The full CDR3 protein reads CAWAGLLANYGYTF. V is TRBV30 and J is TRBJ1-2, with D possibly matching TRBD1 (5 bases). The DNA ends 3 residues before the CDR3 does, and the rest of the CDR3 is filled in from the germline J gene. Deletions cut 5 bases from V and 0 bases from J, with 13 bases between. CDR1 and CDR2 (germline): GTSNPN, SVGIG (reference sequence). The CDR3 has 14 residues.

For this clone: The CDR3 is cut off 3 residues early in the read; its end comes from the germline J gene. Other DNA sequences in this sample translate to the same CDR3. The chain couples TRBV5-5 to TRBJ1-3, with D perhaps TRBD1 (5 bases). CDR1 and CDR2 from the germline V gene are SGHKS and YYEKEE (reference sequence). The CDR3 sequence is 15 residues long. The V gene lost 2 bases and the J gene lost 2 bases, with 11 bases spanning the gap. This CDR3 reads CASSLLTVAGNTIYF. The sequenced CDR3 bases are TGTGCCAGCAGCTTACTGACAGTCGCTGGAAACACC.

As regards this clone: The observed sequence ends 3 residues before the CDR3 terminus, with the missing tail filled in from the germline J gene. The rearrangement links TRBV23-1 to TRBJ1-1; 8 bases agree with TRBD1. TRBV23-1 belongs to the ORF category, with a function that is uncertain. V lost 7 bases, J lost 4 bases, and 8 bases stayed unmatched. The CDR3 length is 14 residues. The part of the CDR3 DNA that was read is TGCGCCAGCATACCCAGGGGGCTGGTCACTGAA. Amino acid sequence: CASIPRGLVTE. The whole CDR3 protein is CASIPRGLVTEAFF.

Notes on this clone: The read terminates 3 residues ahead of where the CDR3 ends, so the germline J gene completes it. This sequence joins TRBV11-3 and TRBJ2-7, with D perhaps TRBD1 (5 bases). The CDR3 extends over 13 amino acids. The germline V and J ends were trimmed by 1 base and 3 bases, with 7 bases remaining between them. Germline CDR1 SGHNT, CDR2 YENEEA. The covered CDR3 bases are TGTGCCAGCAGCTTAGTACAGGACTACGAG. Translated, it gives CASSLVQDYE. From start to end, the CDR3 is CASSLVQDYEQYF.

A note on this clone: With the read ending 3 residues before the CDR3 end, the germline J gene is used to fill in that end. The chain is built from TRBV7-2 and TRBJ2-3; TRBD1 is a possible D gene (5 bases). Germline CDR1 reads SGHTA; CDR2 reads FQGNSA. This CDR3 comprises 15 residues. V shed 3 bases and J shed 3 bases, with 13 bases lying between them. CDR3 residues: CASSFQGVGTDTQYF. The CDR3 bases that were read are TGTGCCAGCAGCTTCCAAGGGGTCGGGACAGATACG.

Partial CDR3 DNA: TGCGCCAGCAGCTTGGCCCCGCTAGCGGGGGGGCGGAATGAG. It translates to CASSLAPLAGGRNE. The complete CDR3 sequence is CASSLAPLAGGRNEQFF. The chain combines TRBV5-1 with TRBJ2-1; TRBD2 matches at 12 bases. The CDR3 end is not reached by the read, which stops 3 residues before it; the germline J gene fills it in. J was trimmed by 7 bases and V by 0 bases; bases with no gene match: 8. CDR3 length: 17 residues. Germline CDR1 is SGHRS and CDR2 is YFSETQ. The complete variable domain, with remaining parts taken from reference TRBV5-1 and TRBJ2-1, reads KAGVTQTPRYLIKTRGQQVTLSCSPISGHRSVSWYQQTPGQGLQFLFEYFSETQRNKGNFPGRFSGRQFSNSRSEMNVSTLELGDSALYLCASSLAPLAGGRNEQFFGPGTRLTVL.

CDR3 DNA (partial): TGCGCCAGCGGCCCAGGGGCAGGAAACACC. Translation gives CASGPGAGNT. The complete CDR3 protein is CASGPGAGNTIYF. This rearrangement joins TRBV5-1 to TRBJ1-3, with D tentatively TRBD1 (6 bases). Sequencing ends 3 residues short of the CDR3 end; the germline J gene provides the rest. Trimming left V 7 bases short and J 4 bases short, with 12 bases between. Germline lookup yields CDR1 SGHRS and CDR2 YFSETQ. This CDR3 is 13 amino acids long.

Points on this clone: The read terminates 3 residues ahead of where the CDR3 ends, so the germline J gene completes it. The chain recombines TRBV19 with TRBJ2-2; 7 nucleotides line up with TRBD1. The length of the CDR3 is 13 residues. Per germline, CDR1 LNHDA and CDR2 SQIVND (reference sequence). The CDR3 sequence: CASTRGLDEKLFF. The part of the CDR3 DNA that was read is TGTGCCAGTACAAGGGGGCTCGATGAAAAG.

The sequenced CDR3 bases are TGTGCCAGACACCCAGGCCAGGGGATTTACGATCAGCCG. Encoded protein: CARHPGQGIYDQP. The full CDR3 protein is CARHPGQGIYDQPQYF. The rearrangement links TRBV5-3 to TRBJ2-3, with D perhaps TRBD1 (6 bases). The read gets to within 3 residues of the CDR3 end, and the germline J gene fills in the rest. TRBV5-3 qualifies as an ORF whose function is uncertain. This CDR3 has 16 amino acids.

A word on this clone: The read stops 3 residues short of the end of the CDR3; the missing end is completed from the germline J gene. The chain employs TRBV18 and TRBJ1-1, with D possibly matching TRBD1 (5 bases). Per germline, CDR1 KGHSH and CDR2 LQKENI. Trimming pared 0 bases from V and 5 bases from J, leaving 16 bases between. The CDR3 has 16 residues. CDR3 DNA, as far as it was read: TGTGCCAGCTCACCACCGGTGTCAGGGAGAAAAACTGAA. It encodes CASSPPVSGRKTE. The complete CDR3 protein is CASSPPVSGRKTEAFF.

Notes on this clone: The read ends 3 residues before the CDR3 terminus; that terminus is restored from the germline J gene. This chain connects TRBV6-2 or TRBV6-3 to TRBJ2-3; D not resolved. With 5 bases removed from V and 1 base from J, the gap between germline ends came to 7 bases. In germline, CDR1 is MNHEY, CDR2 SVGEGT. The CDR3 loop spans 13 amino acids. The CDR3 bases that were read are TGTGCCAGCAGTGACCTAGGCACAGATACG. Amino acid sequence: CASSDLGTDT. The CDR3, in full, reads CASSDLGTDTQYF.

Worth noting for this clone: Sequencing ends 3 residues short of the CDR3 end; the germline J gene provides the rest. The rearrangement joins TRBV11-3 to TRBJ2-3; 10 bases align to TRBD2. The CDR3 sequence is 14 residues long. With V trimmed by 7 bases and J by 2 bases, 3 bases remained unmatched. Germline V gene lookup returns CDR1 SGHNT and CDR2 YENEEA. Partial CDR3 DNA: TGTGCCAGCAACCTAGCGGGGGACACAGATACG. Residues: CASNLAGDTDT. The whole CDR3 sequence is CASNLAGDTDTQYF.

Comment on this clone: From the germline J gene comes the end of the CDR3, since the read stops 3 residues before it. The chain links TRBV18 to TRBJ1-5; 11 bases are a match to TRBD1. This CDR3 has 14 amino acids. CDR1 and CDR2 (germline): KGHSH, LQKENI. With V trimmed by 3 bases and J by 5 bases, 0 bases remained unmatched. Partial CDR3 DNA: TGTGCCAGCTCACCGGGACAGGGGGATCAGCCC. This translates into CASSPGQGDQP. The complete CDR3 sequence is CASSPGQGDQPQHF.

Regarding this clone: The missing CDR3 end, 3 residues past where the read stops, is filled in from the germline J gene. The genes are TRBV7-8 and TRBJ1-2; maybe TRBD1 (5 bases). From germline, CDR1 is SGHVS and CDR2 FQNEAQ. The CDR3 extends over 14 amino acids. V was shortened by 5 bases and J by 5 bases, with 15 bases between the two germline ends. The CDR3 bases that were read are TGTGCCAGCAGCCTAGGGACCTCGGGGTATGGC. The encoded protein is CASSLGTSGYG. The entire CDR3 is CASSLGTSGYGYTF.

Points on this clone: The read stops 3 residues short of the end of the CDR3; the missing end is completed from the germline J gene. Distinct nucleotide sequences in the sample also encode this CDR3. V gene TRBV19 combines with J gene TRBJ1-3, with D hard to call. This CDR3 contains 13 residues. Germline V gene data show CDR1 as LNHDA and CDR2 as SQIVND (reference sequence). CDR3 in amino acids: CASGEADPVGIYF. CDR3 DNA, as far as it was read: TGTGCCAGCGGGGAAGCGGACCCGGTGGGA. Drawing the rest from reference TRBV19 and TRBJ1-3, the complete variable domain is DGGITQSPKYLFRKEGQNVTLSCEQNLNHDAMYWYRQDPGQGLRLIYYSQIVNDFQKGDIAEGYSVSREKKESFPLTVTSAQKNPTAFYLCASGEADPVGIYFGEGSWLTVV.

Comment on this clone: The read finishes 3 residues shy of the CDR3 end, and the germline J gene is used to complete it. The V and J genes are TRBV7-9 and TRBJ2-1; perhaps TRBD1 as D (8 bases). The germline V and J ends were trimmed by 5 bases and 5 bases, with 16 bases remaining between them. In germline, CDR1 is SEHNR, CDR2 FQNEAQ (reference sequence). This CDR3 is 15 amino acids long. The CDR3 protein is CASSQHRGGNNEQFF. Incomplete CDR3 DNA: TGTGCCAGCAGCCAACACAGGGGGGGGAACAATGAG.

Worth noting for this clone: The read ends 3 residues early relative to the CDR3; the germline J gene fills the gap. The V call is TRBV11-3, the J call TRBJ2-7; 8 positions match TRBD1. The CDR3 is made up of 15 amino acids. Germline V lookup: CDR1 SGHNT, CDR2 YENEEA. Germline trimming cut 5 bases from V and 3 bases from J; bases unmatched to any gene: 9. CDR3 loop: CASSGGQAGFYEQYF. The covered CDR3 bases are TGTGCCAGCAGCGGGGGACAGGCAGGCTTCTACGAG. Complete variable domain (other parts from reference TRBV11-3 and TRBJ2-7): EAGVVQSPRYKIIEKKQPVAFWCNPISGHNTLYWYLQNLGQGPELLIRYENEEAVDDSQLPKDRFSAERLKGVDSTLKIQPAELGDSAVYLCASSGGQAGFYEQYFGPGTRLTVT.